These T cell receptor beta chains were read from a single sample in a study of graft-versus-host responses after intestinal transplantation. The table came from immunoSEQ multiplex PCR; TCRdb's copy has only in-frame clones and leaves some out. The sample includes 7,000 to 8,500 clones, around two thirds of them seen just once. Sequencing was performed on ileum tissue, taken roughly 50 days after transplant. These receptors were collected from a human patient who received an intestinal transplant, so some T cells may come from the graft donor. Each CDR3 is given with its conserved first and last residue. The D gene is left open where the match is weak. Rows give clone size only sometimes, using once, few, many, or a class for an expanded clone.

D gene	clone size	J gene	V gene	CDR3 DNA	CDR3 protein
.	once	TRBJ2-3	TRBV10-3	TGTGCCATCAGTGAGTATCGGAGCACAGATACGCAGTATTTT	CAISEYRSTDTQYF
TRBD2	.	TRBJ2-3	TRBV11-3	TGTGCCAGCAGCTTGGCGGGGGGGCAAGATACGCAGTATTTT	CASSLAGGQDTQYF
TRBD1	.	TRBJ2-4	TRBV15	TGTGCCACCAGCAGATGGGACAGGGTAATCGACATTCAGTACTTC	CATSRWDRVIDIQYF
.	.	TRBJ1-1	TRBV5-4	TGTGCCAGCAGCTTGGATGGGGGGGCAAGTACTGAAGCTTTCTTT	CASSLDGGASTEAFF
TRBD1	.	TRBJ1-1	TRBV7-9	TGTGCCAGCAGCCAGGGGGATGCCGTGACTGAAGCTTTCTTT	CASSQGDAVTEAFF
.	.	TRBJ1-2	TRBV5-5	TGTGCCAGCAGCTTGGCGGCTAGAGGTAACTATGGCTACACCTTC	CASSLAARGNYGYTF
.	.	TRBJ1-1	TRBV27	TGTGCCAGCAGTAATCTCAGGCAATGGACTGAAGCTTTCTTT	CASSNLRQWTEAFF
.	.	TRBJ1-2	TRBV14	TGTGCCAGCAGCCAATTGGGGCTACTTAACTATGGCTACACCTTC	CASSQLGLLNYGYTF
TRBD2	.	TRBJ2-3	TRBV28	TGTGCCAGCAGTACCCACCCGGGGGGTATTGGTCCCACAGATACGCAGTATTTT	CASSTHPGGIGPTDTQYF
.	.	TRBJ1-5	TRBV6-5	TGTGCCAGCAATGCAGGGTACAATCAGCCCCAGCATTTT	CASNAGYNQPQHF
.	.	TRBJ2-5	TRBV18	TGTGCCAGCTCTCGGGGTTCGGGAGAGACCCAGTACTTC	CASSRGSGETQYF
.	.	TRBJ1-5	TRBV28	TGTGCCAGCAGTGCCTACAGGGTTCGCCAGCCCCAGCATTTT	CASSAYRVRQPQHF
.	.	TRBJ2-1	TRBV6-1	TGTGCCAGCAGTGAAGAACTCGCGAGTTACAATGAGCAGTTCTTC	CASSEELASYNEQFF
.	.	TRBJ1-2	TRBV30	TGTGCCGGAGAATCGGACAGCTACTATGGCTACACCTTC	CAGESDSYYGYTF
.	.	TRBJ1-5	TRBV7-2	TGTGCCAGCAGCGAACAGGGTACGAGCAATCAGCCCCAGCATTTT	CASSEQGTSNQPQHF
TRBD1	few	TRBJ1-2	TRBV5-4	TGTGCCAGCAGCCAGGACAGGGTTTCGAACTATGGCTACACCTTC	CASSQDRVSNYGYTF
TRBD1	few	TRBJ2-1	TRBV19	TGTGCCAGTAGTACGGACAGGGTCTTGTATGAGCAGTTCTTC	CASSTDRVLYEQFF
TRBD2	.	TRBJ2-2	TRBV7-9	TGTGCCAGCAGCTTAGAGTCTAGCGGGGGGCCGAACACCGGGGAGCTGTTTTTT	CASSLESSGGPNTGELFF
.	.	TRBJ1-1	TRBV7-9	TGTGCCAGCAGCTTACTCGGCACTGAAGCTTTCTTT	CASSLLGTEAFF
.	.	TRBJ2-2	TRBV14	TGTGCCAGCAGCCAAGCCACTCCGGGTTGGCACTTCGGGGAGCTGTTTTTT	CASSQATPGWHFGELFF
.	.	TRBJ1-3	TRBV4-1	TGCGCCAGCAGCCAGGCGGGGCGCTCTGGAAACACCATATATTTT	CASSQAGRSGNTIYF
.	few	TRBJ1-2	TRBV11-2	TGTGCCAGCAGCTTAATCTTGGGGCCAGGGGTCGACTATGGCTACACCTTC	CASSLILGPGVDYGYTF
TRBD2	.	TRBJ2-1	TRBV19	TGTGCCAGTAGTATCATCGGACTAGCGGAGAACAATGAGCAGTTCTTC	CASSIIGLAENNEQFF
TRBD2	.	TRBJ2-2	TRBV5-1	TGCGCCAGCAGCTTGGGACTAGCGGGGGGTACGGAGCTGTTTTTT	CASSLGLAGGTELFF
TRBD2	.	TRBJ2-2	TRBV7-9	TGTGCCAGCAGCCTAACCCCAGCGGGGGTCACCGGGGAGCTGTTTTTT	CASSLTPAGVTGELFF
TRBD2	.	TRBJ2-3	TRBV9	TGTGCCAGCAGCGTAGCCCTGGGGCGGGGGGTCCCCACAGATACGCAGTATTTT	CASSVALGRGVPTDTQYF
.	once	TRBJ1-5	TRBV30	TGTGCCTGGAGTACCCAGGGTAATCAGCCCCAGCATTTT	CAWSTQGNQPQHF
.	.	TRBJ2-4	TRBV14	TGTGCCAGCAGCCAAGATTTCCGGGGCAAAAACATTCAGTACTTC	CASSQDFRGKNIQYF
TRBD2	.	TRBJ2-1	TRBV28	TGTGCCAGCAGTTCCCCGGGGGGGGGAGGAGGGTACAATGAGCAGTTCTTC	CASSSPGGGGGYNEQFF
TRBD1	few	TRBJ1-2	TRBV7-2	TGTGCCAGCAGGACCGGGACAGCCTATGGCTACACCTTC	CASRTGTAYGYTF
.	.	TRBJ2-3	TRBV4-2	TGTGCCAGCAGCCCCTCCGGGACTAGCACAGATACGCAGTATTTT	CASSPSGTSTDTQYF
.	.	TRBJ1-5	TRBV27	TGTGCCAGCAGTTTAGGGGGGGTAGGGGTCTACAATCAGCCCCAGCATTTT	CASSLGGVGVYNQPQHF
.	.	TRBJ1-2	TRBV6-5	TGTGCCAGCAGGCATGACAGCACCCTCTATGGCTACACCTTC	CASRHDSTLYGYTF
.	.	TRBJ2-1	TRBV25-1	TGTGCCAGCGCCCTCGGGGGGCTGGATGAGCAGTTCTTC	CASALGGLDEQFF
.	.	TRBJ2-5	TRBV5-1	TGCGCCAGCAGCGCCATACAGGGATCGGCAGAGACCCAGTACTTC	CASSAIQGSAETQYF
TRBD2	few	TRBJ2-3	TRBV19	TGTGCCAGTAGTTTCAAGAGAACTAGCGGGGGAAGAACAGATACGCAGTATTTT	CASSFKRTSGGRTDTQYF
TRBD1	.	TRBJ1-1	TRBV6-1	TGTGCCAGCAGTGTTACCGGGACAGCAATTGAAGCTTTCTTT	CASSVTGTAIEAFF
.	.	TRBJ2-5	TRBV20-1	TGCAGTGCTAAGCCTAAAGAGACCCAGTACTTC	CSAKPKETQYF
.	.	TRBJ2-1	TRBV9	TGTGCCAGCAGCCCCCTTTCGGCCGGGTATGAGCAGTTCTTC	CASSPLSAGYEQFF
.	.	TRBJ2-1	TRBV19	TGTGCCAGTAGTATGCTAGTTGGCAATGAGCAGTTCTTC	CASSMLVGNEQFF
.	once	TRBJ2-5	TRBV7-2	TGTGCCAGCAGCGGAATCCTTCAGGGAGGGACCCAGTACTTC	CASSGILQGGTQYF
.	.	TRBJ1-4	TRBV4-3	TGCGCCAGCAGCCAAGATCACCGGGGGGGTAATGAAAAACTGTTTTTT	CASSQDHRGGNEKLFF
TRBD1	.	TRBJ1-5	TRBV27	TGTGCCAGCAGTTTATTCCCCACAGGGGGCGCCGGGCCCCAGCATTTT	CASSLFPTGGAGPQHF
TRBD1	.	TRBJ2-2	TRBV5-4	TGTGCCAGCAGCGATTGGACAGGGGACACCGGGGAGCTGTTTTTT	CASSDWTGDTGELFF
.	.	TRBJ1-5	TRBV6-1	TGTGCCAGCAGTGAAGGAGGGTCAGTCAATCAGCCCCAGCATTTT	CASSEGGSVNQPQHF
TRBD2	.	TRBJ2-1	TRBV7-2	TGTGCCAGCAGCTTAGATCCCCCTAGCGGGGGGGGGTCCTACAATGAGCAGTTCTTC	CASSLDPPSGGGSYNEQFF
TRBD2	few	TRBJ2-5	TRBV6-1	TGTGCCACCACGGGGGGGAAGACCCAGTACTTC	CATTGGKTQYF
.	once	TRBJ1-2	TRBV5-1	TGCGCCAGCAGCGTGGGACACTCCACCCCTCCTGGCTACACCTTC	CASSVGHSTPPGYTF